This T cell receptor (beta chain) is from a study of shared clonotypes between healthy human individuals. Points from the study as a whole: All-four-donor shared clonotypes had higher generation probabilities than non-shared clonotypes did. Sharing across four donors was seen in roughly 5% of naive CD4 clonotypes.

About this clone: Its antigen is not known.

Per the study methods: As immunoSEQ supplied junction-only sequences (without quality scores), filtering differed. Clones were read by immunoSEQ multiplex PCR, and TCRdb kept only the in-frame ones, dropping some. V and J calls and clone size are as listed in that table; D and trimming were resolved from the DNA. The sample consists of over a million clones, around four fifths of them appearing once. The germline V gene encodes CDR1 MNHEY and CDR2 SVGAGI. V was pared by 2 bases and J by 6 bases, with 3 bases of the junction left unmatched. CDR3 length: 14 amino acids. The TCR comes from a man between 18 and 29 years old in good health. V and J are TRBV6-5 and TRBJ2-2, with 7 bases fitting TRBD1. The specimen was memory CD4+ T cells sorted from blood. Described subset: CD45RA-negative fraction. The CDR3 bases are TGTGCCAGCAGTTACCAGACAGGGCCCGGGGAGCTGTTTTTT. Protein product: CASSYQTGPGELFF.